The present T cell receptor (beta chain) was sequenced within a study of T cells in Graves' hyperthyroidism and ophthalmopathy. Many counts were recorded for this clonotype. Its antigen is unidentified. Under 3 months was the duration of disease in ophthalmopathy patients, who also had a Clinical Activity Score of at least 3 and a NOSPECS grade of at least 4. The diagnostic basis comprised clinical symptoms, serum thyroxine and TRAb, thyroid ultrasound and orbital computed tomography. Study-wide results and limits: The blood repertoire included most of the expanded thyroid clonotypes above 0.001. A model of 13 V-J pairs discriminated ophthalmopathy from stable hyperthyroidism.

CDR3 length: 16 residues. Looked up from germline, CDR1 is MNHEY and CDR2 is SVGAGI. V lost 0 bases to trimming and J lost 0 bases, with 11 bases between them. Regions amplified from RNA transcripts were the TCR beta CDR3 regions. HTBI primers were used for first-round RT-PCR of the TCR CDR3. From the multiplex PCR reads, TCRdb called clonotypes with MiXCR, one entry per CDR3 protein. This sample carries about 640,000 distinct CDR3 sequences, more than 14% of them seen once, and the ten largest clones take approximately 12%. The sample was blood. The chain recombines TRBV6-5 with TRBJ2-5, with D perhaps being TRBD1 or TRBD2 (6 bases each). This clonotype was sampled from a woman aged 45-59 years with Graves' ophthalmopathy. For the CDR3, the DNA is TGTGCCAGCAGTTACTCGAGTGGGGGGCACCAAGAGACCCAGTACTTC. It codes for CASSYSSGGHQETQYF.